The 9 T cell receptor beta chains below come from one sample, sequenced in a study of blood T cell repertoires in COVID-19. The table came from immunoSEQ multiplex PCR; TCRdb's copy has only in-frame clones and leaves some out. Found here are 90,000 to 120,000 clones, more than 75% of them singletons; the top ten hold 2% to 2.5%. Sample: peripheral blood. The origin of the receptors is a human donor in a cohort sampled during active COVID-19.

The chain is built from TRBV5-1 and TRBJ2-2, with D unclear. Trimming pared 0 bases from V and 2 bases from J, leaving 5 bases between. The CDR3 sequence is 14 residues long. The germline V gene has CDR1 SGHRS and CDR2 YFSETQ. The CDR3 loop reads CASSLAGNTGELFF. CDR3 bases: TGCGCCAGCAGCTTGGCGGGTAACACCGGGGAGCTGTTTTTT. Together with reference TRBV5-1 and TRBJ2-2, the CDR3 gives the full variable domain: KAGVTQTPRYLIKTRGQQVTLSCSPISGHRSVSWYQQTPGQGLQFLFEYFSETQRNKGNFPGRFSGRQFSNSRSEMNVSTLELGDSALYLCASSLAGNTGELFFGEGSRLTVL.

The chain recombines TRBV7-9 with TRBJ2-1, with TRBD1 identical over 7 bases. V dropped 5 bases and J dropped 5; count of bases not matched to a gene: 12. Germline lookup yields CDR1 SEHNR and CDR2 FQNEAQ (reference sequence). This CDR3 has 16 residues. CDR3 protein: CASSTEGAPWDNEQFF. The CDR3 nucleotides read TGTGCCAGCAGCACAGAGGGGGCTCCCTGGGACAATGAGCAGTTCTTC.

This chain connects TRBV7-2 to TRBJ2-7; D not resolved. Germline CDR1 is SGHTA and CDR2 is FQGNSA. V was trimmed by 3 bases and J by 0 bases, leaving 9 bases between them. The CDR3 is 14 residues long. CDR3: CASSLFQISYEQYF. CDR3 sequence (DNA): TGTGCCAGCAGCTTGTTTCAGATCTCCTACGAGCAGTACTTC.

This clone was counted a few times. This chain joins TRBV5-1 and TRBJ2-5, with TRBD2 matching over 7 bases. The J segment lost 5 bases and the V segment lost 4 bases, leaving 14 bases of the junction unmatched. The CDR3 runs 16 residues. The germline gives CDR1 SGHRS, CDR2 YFSETQ. The CDR3 nucleotides are TGCGCCAGCAGCCCCGGTGGGGCGGGGGAGAGGGAGACCCAGTACTTC. Protein product: CASSPGGAGERETQYF.

This rearrangement joins TRBV15 to TRBJ2-7; D not certain. CDR1 is LNHNV, CDR2 YYDKDF, per germline (reference sequence). Trimming took off 0 bases at V and 1 base at J, with 7 bases between the two ends. CDR3 length: 14 amino acids. The chain's CDR3 is CATSREAYSYEQYF. For the CDR3, the DNA is TGTGCCACCAGCAGAGAGGCATATTCCTACGAGCAGTACTTC.

This clone was seen a few times. The chain employs TRBV2 and TRBJ2-7, with D unresolved. CDR1 SNHLY and CDR2 FYNNEI come from the germline V gene. The CDR3 totals 12 residues. V lost 4 bases and J 2 bases, leaving 6 bases between the germline ends. The DNA of the CDR3 is TGTGCCAGCAGTGCTAGTACCTACGAGCAGTACTTC. Translated: CASSASTYEQYF. The variable domain in full, with the rest retrieved from reference TRBV2 and TRBJ2-7, is EPEVTQTPSHQVTQMGQEVILRCVPISNHLYFYWYRQILGQKVEFLVSFYNNEISEKSEIFDDQFSVERPDGSNFTLKIRSTKLEDSAMYFCASSASTYEQYFGPGTRLTVT.

The chain joins TRBV4-3 to TRBJ2-3; 9 positions agree with TRBD2. CDR3 length: 17 amino acids. Trimming removed 0 bases from V and 4 bases from J; junction bases left unmatched: 8. Looked up from germline, CDR1 is LGHNA and CDR2 is YSLEER. The CDR3 nucleotides read TGCGCCAGCAGCCAAGATCCCGAGCGGGGGGACCCAGATACGCAGTATTTT. Its protein is CASSQDPERGDPDTQYF.

The chain joins TRBV7-3 to TRBJ2-3, with 12 positions matching TRBD2. Trimming removed 0 bases from V and 2 bases from J; junction bases left unmatched: 9. Germline V gene lookup returns CDR1 SGHTA and CDR2 FQGTGA. The CDR3 is 19 residues long. The CDR3 region has the DNA TGTGCCAGCAGCTTAACACCACTCCTAGCGGGGGGGGTCACAGATACGCAGTATTTT. Encoded protein: CASSLTPLLAGGVTDTQYF. Variable domain in full (rest from reference TRBV7-3 and TRBJ2-3): GAGVSQTPSNKVTEKGKYVELRCDPISGHTALYWYRQSLGQGPEFLIYFQGTGAADDSGLPNDRFFAVRPEGSVSTLKIQRTERGDSAVYLCASSLTPLLAGGVTDTQYFGPGTRLTVL.

In this sample, this clone turned up once. The gene calls are TRBV10-3 and TRBJ1-2; tentative D call: TRBD1 (6 bases). The V gene lost 4 bases and the J gene lost 7 bases, with 10 bases spanning the gap. Germline V lookup: CDR1 ENHRY, CDR2 SYGVKD. The CDR3 has 12 amino acids. The CDR3 DNA sequence: TGTGCCATCAGTGTGGACAGATCTGGCTACACCTTC. Translation gives CAISVDRSGYTF.